A single T cell receptor (beta chain) is shown here with its context. The target antigen is unknown. Generated by immunoSEQ multiplex PCR, the TCRdb table keeps only in-frame clones and is missing some. The table includes some 410,000 clones, about 92% detected once. The data derive from a study of Ad26.COV2.S vaccination and SARS-CoV-2 variants. Study-level findings and limits: Reportedly, after vaccination the spike-specific CD8+ and CD4+ T cell responses displayed substantial breadth.

Treatment indicated: about 20 received Ad26.COV2.S at low or high dose, single or two shots; about five received placebo; per-sample allocation not given. All samples were drawn on day 63, counting from the first vaccine or placebo injection. The V gene end was trimmed by 6 bases and the J gene end by 3 bases; junction bases not matched to a gene: 6. The CDR3 extends over 14 amino acids. Per germline, CDR1 KGHSH and CDR2 LQKENI. The V call is TRBV18, the J call TRBJ2-7; 9 nucleotides match TRBD1. Source: peripheral blood, taken in a trial of Ad26.COV2.S vaccine versus placebo. The sequence was obtained from a person aged 18-65 years who received the Ad26.COV2.S COVID-19 vaccine or a placebo. The CDR3 sequence: CASSSRDRVYEQYF. The CDR3 bases are TGTGCCAGCTCGTCCCGGGACAGGGTCTACGAGCAGTACTTC.